This T cell receptor (beta chain) was captured in a study of blood T cells in healthy people across ages. This clonotype was counted only a few times. What it binds is not known. Together with a sample-barcoded 5' primer, a J-beta primer mix was included in a second PCR lasting about 6 to 11 cycles. TCRdb fed the 5' RACE reads into MiXCR, producing one record per CDR3 protein. There are about 1.1 million distinct CDR3 sequences in the sample; roughly two fifths occur only once, and under 15% lies in the top ten. Study-wide findings and caveats: Both naive CD4+ cell counts and diversity were greater in long-lived donors than in aged donors.

Looked up from germline, CDR1 is SQVTM and CDR2 is ANQGSEA. Between the trimmed V and J ends, which lost 2 bases and 9 bases, there was a span of 5 bases. The CDR3 runs to 10 residues. The sample was blood. The chain carries TRBV29-1 and TRBJ2-1; D remains unclear. The receptor was derived from a young man in good health. The CDR3 reads CSVENPEQFF. The DNA of the CDR3 is TGCAGCGTTGAAAACCCTGAGCAGTTCTTC.